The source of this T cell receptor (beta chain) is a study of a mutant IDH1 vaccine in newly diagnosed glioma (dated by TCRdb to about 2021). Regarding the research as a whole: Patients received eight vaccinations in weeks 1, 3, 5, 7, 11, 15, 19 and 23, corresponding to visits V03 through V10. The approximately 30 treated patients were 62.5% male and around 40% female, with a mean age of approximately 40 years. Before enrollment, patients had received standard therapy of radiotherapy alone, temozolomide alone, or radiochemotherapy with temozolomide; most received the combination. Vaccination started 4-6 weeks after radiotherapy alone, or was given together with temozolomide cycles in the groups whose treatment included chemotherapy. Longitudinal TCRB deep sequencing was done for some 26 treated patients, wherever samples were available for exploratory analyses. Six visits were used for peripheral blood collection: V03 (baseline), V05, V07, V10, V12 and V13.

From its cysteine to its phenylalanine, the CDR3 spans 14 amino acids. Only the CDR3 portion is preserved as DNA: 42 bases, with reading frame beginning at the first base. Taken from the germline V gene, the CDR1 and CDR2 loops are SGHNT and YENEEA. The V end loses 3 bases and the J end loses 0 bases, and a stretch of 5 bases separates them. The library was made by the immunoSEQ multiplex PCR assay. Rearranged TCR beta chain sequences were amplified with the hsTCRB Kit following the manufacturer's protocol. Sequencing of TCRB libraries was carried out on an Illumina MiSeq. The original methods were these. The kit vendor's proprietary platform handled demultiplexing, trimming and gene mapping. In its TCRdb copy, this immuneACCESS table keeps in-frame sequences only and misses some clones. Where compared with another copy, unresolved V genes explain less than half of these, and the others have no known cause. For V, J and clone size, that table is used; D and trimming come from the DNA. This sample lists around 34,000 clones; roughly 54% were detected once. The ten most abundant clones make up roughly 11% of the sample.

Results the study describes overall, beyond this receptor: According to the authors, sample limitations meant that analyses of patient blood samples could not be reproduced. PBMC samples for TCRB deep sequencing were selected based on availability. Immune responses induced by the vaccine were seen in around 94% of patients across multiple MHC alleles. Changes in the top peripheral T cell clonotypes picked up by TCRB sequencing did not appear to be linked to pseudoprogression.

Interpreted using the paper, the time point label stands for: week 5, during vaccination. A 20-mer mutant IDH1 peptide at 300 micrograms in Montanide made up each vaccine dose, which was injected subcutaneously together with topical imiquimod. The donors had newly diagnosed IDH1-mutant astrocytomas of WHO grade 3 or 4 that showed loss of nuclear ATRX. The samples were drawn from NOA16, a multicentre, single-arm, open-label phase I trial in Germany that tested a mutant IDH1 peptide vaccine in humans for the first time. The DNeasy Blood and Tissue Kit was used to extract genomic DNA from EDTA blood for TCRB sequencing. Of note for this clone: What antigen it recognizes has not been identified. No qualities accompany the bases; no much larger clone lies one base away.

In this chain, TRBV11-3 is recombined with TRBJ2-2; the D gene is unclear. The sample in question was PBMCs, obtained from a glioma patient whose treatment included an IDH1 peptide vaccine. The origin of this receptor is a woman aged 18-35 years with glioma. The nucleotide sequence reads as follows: TGTGCCAGCAGCTTCTTTGCGAACACCGGGGAGCTGTTTTTT. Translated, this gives CASSFFANTGELFF.